Described below is a single T cell receptor (beta chain) sequence and its context. Its target is unknown. This entry comes from a study of cytomegalovirus exposure and HLA in healthy donors. Study-wide findings and caveats: Most subjects had HLA-A and HLA-B alleles reportedly predicted accurately by TCR beta sequences. HLA restriction was apparent for most CMV-associated TCR beta chains in a later analysis.

With 60 Vbeta and 13 Jbeta primers, the PCR was carried out. TCRdb keeps only in-frame clones here, not all; method: immunoSEQ multiplex PCR. This sample's clone table lists about 52,000 clones. Germline CDR1 and CDR2: LNHDA and SQIVND (reference sequence). The germline V and J ends were trimmed by 4 bases and 0 bases, with 15 bases remaining between them. This CDR3 comprises 16 residues. The source material was PBMCs. The sequence was collected from a woman aged 55-70 years in good health and CMV-seropositive. The rearrangement links TRBV19 to TRBJ1-1, with TRBD1 as a possible D gene (5 bases). The CDR3 sequence: CASSSSRAYMNTEAFF. CDR3 sequence (DNA): TGTGCCAGTAGTAGCAGCAGGGCTTACATGAACACTGAAGCTTTCTTT.